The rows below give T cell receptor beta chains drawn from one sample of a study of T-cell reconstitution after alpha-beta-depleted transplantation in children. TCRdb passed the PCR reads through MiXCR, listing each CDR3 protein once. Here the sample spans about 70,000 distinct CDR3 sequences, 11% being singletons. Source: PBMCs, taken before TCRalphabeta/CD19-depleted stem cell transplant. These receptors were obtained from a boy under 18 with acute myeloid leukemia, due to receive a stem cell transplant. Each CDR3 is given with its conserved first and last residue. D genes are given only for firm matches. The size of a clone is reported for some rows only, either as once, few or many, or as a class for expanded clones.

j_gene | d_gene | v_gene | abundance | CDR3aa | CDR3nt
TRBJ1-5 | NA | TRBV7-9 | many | CASSTRDGGNQPQHF | TGTGCCAGCAGCACCCGGGACGGAGGCAATCAGCCCCAGCATTTT
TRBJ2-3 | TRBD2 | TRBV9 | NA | CASSDEREPSTDTQYF | TGTGCCAGCAGCGACGAGCGGGAGCCAAGCACAGATACGCAGTATTTT
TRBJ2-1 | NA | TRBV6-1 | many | CASRRQARGVYEQFF | TGTGCCAGCAGAAGACAGGCCCGCGGAGTATATGAGCAGTTCTTC
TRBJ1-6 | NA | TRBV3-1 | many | CASSQAQHSPLHF | TGTGCCAGCAGCCAAGCCCAGCATTCACCCCTCCACTTT
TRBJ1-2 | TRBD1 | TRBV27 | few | CASSLLQGDGYTF | TGTGCCAGCAGTTTATTACAGGGGGATGGCTACACCTTC
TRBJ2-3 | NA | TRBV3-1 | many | CASSQSGSFSEAQYF | TGTGCCAGCAGCCAGTCCGGGTCCTTCAGCGAGGCGCAGTATTTT
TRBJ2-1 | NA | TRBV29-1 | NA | CSVERGNNEQFF | TGCAGCGTTGAACGGGGGAATAATGAGCAGTTCTTC
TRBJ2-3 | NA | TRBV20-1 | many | CSARDLPFPTDTQYF | TGCAGTGCTAGAGATCTACCGTTCCCCACAGATACGCAGTATTTT
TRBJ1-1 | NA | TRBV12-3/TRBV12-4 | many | CASSFGRKNTEAFF | TGTGCCAGCAGTTTTGGGCGGAAGAACACTGAAGCTTTCTTT
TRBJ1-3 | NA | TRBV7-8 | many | CASSFGRTDSGNTIYF | TGTGCCAGCAGCTTCGGAAGGACCGACTCTGGAAACACCATATATTTT
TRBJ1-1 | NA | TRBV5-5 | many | CASSLVGRATEAFF | TGTGCCAGCAGCTTGGTGGGCAGAGCAACTGAAGCTTTCTTT
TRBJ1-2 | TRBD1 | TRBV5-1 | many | CASSPDRVMGYTF | TGCGCCAGCAGCCCGGACAGGGTGATGGGCTACACCTTC
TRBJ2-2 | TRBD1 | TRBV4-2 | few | CASSQDRRQGVAGELFF | TGTGCCAGCAGCCAAGATCGGAGGCAGGGGGTCGCCGGGGAGCTGTTTTTT
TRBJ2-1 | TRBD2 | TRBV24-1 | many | CATSDSWTSGSYNEQFF | TGTGCCACCAGTGATTCCTGGACTAGCGGCTCCTACAATGAGCAGTTCTTC
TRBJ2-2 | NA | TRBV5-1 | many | CASRGLVEATGELFF | TGCGCCAGCAGAGGGCTCGTTGAGGCCACCGGGGAGCTGTTTTTT
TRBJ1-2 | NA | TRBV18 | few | CASSLNPRGYTF | TGTGCCAGCTCACTAAACCCGAGGGGCTACACCTTC
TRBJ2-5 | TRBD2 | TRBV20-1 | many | CSASWRGATYQETQYF | TGCAGTGCTTCTTGGCGGGGGGCTACGTACCAAGAGACCCAGTACTTC
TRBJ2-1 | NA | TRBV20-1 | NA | CSARSPPFSVQFF | TGCAGTGCTAGGAGCCCCCCGTTTTCTGTGCAGTTCTTC
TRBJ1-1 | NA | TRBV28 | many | CASSLWVPNTEAFF | TGTGCCAGCAGTTTATGGGTCCCGAACACTGAAGCTTTCTTT
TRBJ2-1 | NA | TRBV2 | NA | CAFRGGAAYNEQFF | TGTGCCTTCCGAGGGGGGGCCGCCTACAATGAGCAGTTCTTC
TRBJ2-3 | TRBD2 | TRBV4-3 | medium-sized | CASSQGGLAGVLDTQYF | TGCGCCAGCAGCCAAGGCGGTCTAGCGGGAGTGTTGGATACGCAGTATTTT
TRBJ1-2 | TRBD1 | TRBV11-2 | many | CASSLDLGGLGTYGYTF | TGTGCCAGCAGCTTAGACTTAGGGGGCCTTGGTACCTATGGCTACACCTTC
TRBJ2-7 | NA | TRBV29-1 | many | CSVEYGQGREQYF | TGCAGCGTTGAATACGGGCAGGGGCGCGAGCAGTACTTC
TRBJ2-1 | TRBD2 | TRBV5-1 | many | CASSPNKLAGLGEQFF | TGCGCCAGCAGCCCCAATAAACTAGCGGGATTAGGGGAGCAGTTCTTC
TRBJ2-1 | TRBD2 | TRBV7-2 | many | CARGSGRWGEQFF | TGTGCCAGGGGAAGCGGGAGATGGGGTGAGCAGTTCTTC
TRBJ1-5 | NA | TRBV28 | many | CASSLWAGFGGGNQPQHF | TGTGCCAGCAGTTTATGGGCCGGCTTCGGGGGTGGCAATCAGCCCCAGCATTTT
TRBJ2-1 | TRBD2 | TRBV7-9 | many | CASSSLVAGVENEQFF | TGTGCCAGCAGTTCACTGGTAGCGGGAGTGGAAAATGAGCAGTTCTTC
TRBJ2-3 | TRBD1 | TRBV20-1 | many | CSAPVRDRGVLAQYF | TGCAGTGCTCCCGTCCGGGACAGGGGGGTATTAGCGCAGTATTTT
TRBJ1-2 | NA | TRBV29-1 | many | CSVSGVDYGYTF | TGCAGCGTGTCGGGGGTTGACTATGGCTACACCTTC
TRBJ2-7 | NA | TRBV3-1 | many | CASSQVSGWGQYF | TGTGCCAGCAGCCAAGTTTCGGGTTGGGGGCAGTACTTC
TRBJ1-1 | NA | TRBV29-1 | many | CSVESLNTEAFF | TGCAGCGTTGAGTCTTTGAACACTGAAGCTTTCTTT
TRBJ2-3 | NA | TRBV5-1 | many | CASSLSGIGDTQYF | TGCGCCAGCAGCCTTAGCGGAATCGGGGATACGCAGTATTTT
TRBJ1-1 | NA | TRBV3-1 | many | CASSHGTSEAFF | TGTGCCAGCAGCCATGGGACATCTGAAGCTTTCTTT
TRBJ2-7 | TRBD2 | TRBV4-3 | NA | CASSQEPSGYYEQYF | TGCGCCAGCAGCCAAGAGCCTAGCGGCTACTACGAGCAGTACTTC
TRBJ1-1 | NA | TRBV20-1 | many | CSARVGSTEAFF | TGCAGTGCTAGAGTCGGGTCAACTGAAGCTTTCTTT
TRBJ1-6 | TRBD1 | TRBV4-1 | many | CASSLGQGTNSPLHF | TGCGCCAGCAGCCTCGGACAGGGAACTAATTCACCCCTCCACTTT
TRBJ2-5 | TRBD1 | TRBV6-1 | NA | CASRATGKETQYF | TGTGCCAGCAGAGCGACAGGGAAGGAGACCCAGTACTTC
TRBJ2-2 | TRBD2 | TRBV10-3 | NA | CAIRAGPGLAVSGELFF | TGTGCCATCAGGGCGGGGCCGGGACTAGCGGTATCAGGGGAGCTGTTTTTT
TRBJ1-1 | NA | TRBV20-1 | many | CSARVEGTNTEAFF | TGCAGTGCTAGAGTGGAGGGGACGAACACTGAAGCTTTCTTT
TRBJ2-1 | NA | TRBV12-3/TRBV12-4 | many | CASVADDQGYNEQFF | TGTGCCAGCGTTGCCGACGATCAGGGGTACAATGAGCAGTTCTTC
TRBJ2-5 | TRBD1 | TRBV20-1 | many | CSARKLQGAETQYF | TGCAGTGCTAGAAAATTGCAGGGGGCGGAGACCCAGTACTTC
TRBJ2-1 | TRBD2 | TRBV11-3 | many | CASSSGLAGDPRGEQFF | TGTGCCAGCAGCTCGGGACTAGCGGGAGATCCAAGGGGTGAGCAGTTCTTC
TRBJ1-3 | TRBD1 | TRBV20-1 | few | CSAPARGNGNTIYF | TGCAGTGCCCCCGCCAGGGGGAATGGAAACACCATATATTTT
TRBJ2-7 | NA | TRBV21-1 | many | CASSKWPYF | TGTGCCAGCAGCAAATGGCCGTACTTC
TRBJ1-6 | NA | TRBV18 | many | CASSTLDRPSSYNSPLHF | TGTGCCAGCTCAACGCTCGACAGACCCAGCTCCTATAATTCACCCCTCCACTTT
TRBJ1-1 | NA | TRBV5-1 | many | CASSPGVRNTEAFF | TGCGCCAGCAGTCCTGGCGTCAGGAACACTGAAGCTTTCTTT
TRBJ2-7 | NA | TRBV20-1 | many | CSAKRPSVTYEQYF | TGCAGTGCTAAACGGCCTAGCGTGACCTACGAGCAGTACTTC
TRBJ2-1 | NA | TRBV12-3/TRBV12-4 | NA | CALSLAAGRISYNEQFF | TGTGCCCTCAGTTTAGCTGCGGGGCGGATCTCCTACAATGAGCAGTTCTTC
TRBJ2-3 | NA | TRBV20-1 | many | CSANRPRGPRTDTQYF | TGCAGTGCTAACCGGCCTAGAGGGCCCCGCACAGATACGCAGTATTTT
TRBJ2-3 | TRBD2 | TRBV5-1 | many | CASSWGLAGGPSTDTQYF | TGCGCCAGCAGCTGGGGACTAGCGGGGGGACCTAGCACAGATACGCAGTATTTT
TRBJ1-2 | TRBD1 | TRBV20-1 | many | CSAGTGRGYTF | TGCAGTGCTGGGACAGGGAGGGGCTACACCTTC
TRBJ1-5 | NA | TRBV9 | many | CASSEGQWAAAEESQHF | TGTGCCAGCAGCGAGGGCCAGTGGGCAGCCGCGGAAGAGTCTCAGCATTTT
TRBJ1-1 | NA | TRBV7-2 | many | CASSQEAVNTEAFF | TGTGCCAGCAGCCAAGAGGCCGTGAACACTGAAGCTTTCTTT
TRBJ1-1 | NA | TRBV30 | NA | CAVIGTTGNTEAFF | TGTGCTGTGATCGGGACGACGGGGAACACTGAAGCTTTCTTT
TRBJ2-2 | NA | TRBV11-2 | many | CASSLEVSRWTGELFF | TGTGCCAGCAGCTTAGAGGTCAGCCGTTGGACCGGGGAGCTGTTTTTT